This T cell receptor (beta chain) was recorded in a study of cytomegalovirus exposure and HLA in healthy donors. Study as a whole: The approximately 120 validation repertoires used the same platform as the roughly 670 first-cohort repertoires (as reported by a later analysis). Notes on the study in general: The investigators catalogued 150 to 200 TCR beta chains as cytomegalovirus-associated.

In germline, CDR1 is MNHEY, CDR2 SVGAGI. The CDR3 loop spans 14 amino acids. V lost 0 bases to trimming and J lost 5 bases, with 7 bases between them. The method was immunoSEQ multiplex PCR; TCRdb's version includes in-frame clones alone and lacks a portion of them. The table has roughly 95,000 clones, 85% seen once; the top ten hold approximately 20%. Comments on this clone: What it binds is not known.

The rearrangement uses TRBV6-5 and TRBJ2-2; D unclear. The TCR was taken from a man between 18 and 35 years old in good health and CMV-seropositive. Material: PBMCs. The CDR3 bases are TGTGCCAGCAGTTACTCGAGCCAAACCGGGGAGCTGTTTTTT. Amino acid sequence: CASSYSSQTGELFF.